The 13 T cell receptor beta chains below come from one sample, sequenced in a study of blood T cell repertoires in COVID-19. Some clones are missing from TCRdb's copy, which holds only in-frame ones; the method was immunoSEQ multiplex PCR. The sample holds approximately 46,000 clones; roughly 85% are singletons and the top ten take about 4.2%. The specimen was peripheral blood. These receptors were collected from a woman in her seventies with acute or convalescent COVID-19.

The DNA for the CDR3 is TGTGCCAGCAGCCCGCGGAAAGCTAGCGGGAGGGATGAGCAGTTCTTC. Protein product: CASSPRKASGRDEQFF. The V gene is TRBV7-9, the J gene TRBJ2-1, with 12 bases that match TRBD2. There are 16 residues in the CDR3. Germline CDR1 is SEHNR and CDR2 is FQNEAQ (reference sequence). V shed 5 bases and J 8 bases; nucleotides not matched to a gene: 10.

The rearrangement uses TRBV11-2 and TRBJ2-1, with 8 bases matching TRBD2. Germline V lookup: CDR1 SGHAT, CDR2 FQNNGV. This CDR3 region has 16 residues. Losses at the gene ends were 5 bases for V and 4 bases for J; bases not matched to a gene: 10. CDR3 bases: TGTGCCAGCAGCGACCAGATACTAGCGGAGTACAATGAGCAGTTCTTC. Residues: CASSDQILAEYNEQFF.

The V gene is TRBV15, the J gene TRBJ1-1; no reliable D call. Trimming left V 0 bases short and J 1 base short, with 18 bases between. The CDR3 totals 18 residues. Germline CDR1 LNHNV, CDR2 YYDKDF (reference sequence). The CDR3 protein is CATSRDSRSQVRNTEAFF. CDR3 DNA: TGTGCCACCAGCAGAGATTCCCGGTCGCAGGTGAGGAACACTGAAGCTTTCTTT.

The J gene is TRBJ2-7, the V gene TRBV12-3 or TRBV12-4; no clear D gene. V gave up 1 base and J gave up 7 bases, with 8 bases separating them. The CDR3 consists of 12 residues. The CDR3 sequence is CASSLDAREQYF. CDR3 DNA: TGTGCCAGCAGTTTAGACGCACGGGAGCAGTACTTC.

The rearrangement links TRBV15 to TRBJ2-5, with D perhaps matching TRBD2 (6 bases). Germline values: CDR1 LNHNV, CDR2 YYDKDF (reference sequence). The CDR3 consists of 14 residues. Trimming cost V 1 base and J 5 bases, with 11 bases left between them. The CDR3 bases are TGTGCCACCAGCAGAGGGGGCGCGGGGGAGACCCAGTACTTC. Its protein product is CATSRGGAGETQYF.

The chain employs TRBV6-1 and TRBJ1-5, with D possibly matching TRBD1 (5 bases). The CDR3 spans 13 residues. V gave up 0 bases and J gave up 10 bases, with 10 bases separating them. Germline CDR1 and CDR2: MNHNS and SASEGT. The CDR3 coding sequence is TGTGCCAGCAGTGAAGCGCTCGGGGGACCCCAGCATTTT. This codes for CASSEALGGPQHF.

CDR3 in amino acids: CASSKGGTGGTEAFF. The CDR3 DNA is TGTGCCAGCAGCAAAGGAGGGACAGGGGGGACTGAAGCTTTCTTT. The chain is built from TRBV21-1 and TRBJ1-1; the table assigns TRBD1, which was not confirmed against the DNA. TRBV21-1 is tagged as a pseudogene. This CDR3 comprises 15 residues.

This clone is a singleton in its sample. CDR3 protein: CASRARAGVVKNIQYF. The CDR3 bases are TGTGCCAGCAGGGCTCGGGCAGGGGTAGTCAAAAACATTCAGTACTTC. The V gene is TRBV7-2, the J gene TRBJ2-4; the D gene is possibly TRBD1 (6 bases). V was pared by 6 bases and J by 3 bases, with 18 bases between. Germline-derived CDR1 and CDR2 are SGHTA and FQGNSA. The CDR3 totals 16 residues.

The CDR3 protein is CASSLEVLAGEIRGEEQFF. In DNA, the CDR3 is TGTGCCAGCAGCTTAGAGGTTCTAGCGGGAGAAATTCGTGGAGAGGAGCAGTTCTTC. The rearrangement joins TRBV7-2 to TRBJ2-1; 10 bases line up with TRBD2. The V segment lost 1 base and the J segment 10 bases; nucleotides outside the gene matches: 19. Germline values: CDR1 SGHTA, CDR2 FQGNSA. The CDR3 length is 19 residues.

The chain employs TRBV10-3 and TRBJ2-3, with D maybe TRBD2 (5 bases). Trimming removed 11 bases from V and 0 bases from J, with 15 bases in between. Per germline, CDR1 ENHRY and CDR2 SYGVKD. The CDR3 has 14 residues. The CDR3 bases are TGTGCCTCCAAAACTAGTTCTAGCACAGATACGCAGTATTTT. It specifies CASKTSSSTDTQYF.

This clone was detected once. The CDR3 spells CASSSGQQETQYF. The CDR3 bases are TGTGCCAGCTCATCAGGACAGCAAGAGACCCAGTACTTC. The chain combines TRBV18 with TRBJ2-5, with D possibly being TRBD1 (6 bases). Germline loops: CDR1 KGHSH, CDR2 LQKENI. The CDR3 covers 13 residues. V was shortened by 5 bases and J by 2 bases, with 9 bases between the two germline ends.

The chain carries TRBV5-4 and TRBJ2-3; D perhaps matches TRBD2 (6 bases). Germline V gene data show CDR1 as SGHNT and CDR2 as YYREEE (reference sequence). The CDR3 has 13 residues. V dropped 5 bases and J dropped 6 bases, with 13 bases sitting between them. CDR3 sequence (DNA): TGTGCCAGCAGGCCGGGGAGGTCGGATACGCAGTATTTT. Protein: CASRPGRSDTQYF.

The V call is TRBV28, the J call TRBJ1-2; D unclear. The CDR3 length is 10 residues. CDR1 is MDHEN and CDR2 is SYDVKM in the germline V gene. Trimming shortened V by 6 bases and J by 8 bases, and 7 bases separated the two germline ends. Here the CDR3 DNA reads TGTGCCAGCAGATCCGTGGGCTACACCTTC. Its translation is CASRSVGYTF.